A single sample gave rise to the 3 T cell receptor beta chains below, sequenced in a study of molecular identifiers for immune sequencing clone quantification. A single record per CDR3 protein comes from TCRdb applying MiXCR to the PCR reads. The table records some 590,000 distinct CDR3 sequences, around 25% of them present only once. Sequenced input: naive CD8+ T cells from blood, with Jurkat cell RNA spiked in. Subset meaning: FACS-sorted CD8+CD4-CCR7+CD45RA+ naive T cells. These receptors were collected from a human donor in good health. Some libraries in this study had Jurkat cell RNA spiked in.

This clonotype was counted only a few times. The chain carries TRBV30 and TRBJ2-3; 8 bases are shared with TRBD2. Germline V gives CDR1 GTSNPN, CDR2 SVGIG (reference sequence). The V segment lost 1 base and the J segment 3 bases; nucleotides outside the gene matches: 3. The CDR3 is made up of 14 amino acids. CDR3 residues: CAWSEGLGTDTQYF. CDR3 in DNA: TGTGCCTGGAGTGAGGGACTAGGGACAGATACGCAGTATTTT.

This sequence joins TRBV7-2 and TRBJ1-2; D remains ambiguous. There are 14 residues in the CDR3. Per germline, CDR1 SGHTA and CDR2 FQGNSA. V was pared by 4 bases and J by 1 base, with 10 bases between. The CDR3: CASSSPGLNYGYTF. Here the CDR3 DNA reads TGTGCCAGCAGCTCTCCGGGCCTTAACTATGGCTACACCTTC.

This chain links TRBV2 with TRBJ2-5; 8 bases line up with TRBD1. The germline V gene has CDR1 SNHLY and CDR2 FYNNEI. Trimming cost V 6 bases and J 3 bases; bases outside gene matches: 9. This CDR3 spans 15 amino acids. The CDR3: CASRDWTGLKETQYF. In nucleotides, the CDR3 is TGTGCCAGCAGAGACTGGACAGGGCTTAAAGAGACCCAGTACTTC. Full variable domain (remainder filled in from reference TRBV2 and TRBJ2-5): EPEVTQTPSHQVTQMGQEVILRCVPISNHLYFYWYRQILGQKVEFLVSFYNNEISEKSEIFDDQFSVERPDGSNFTLKIRSTKLEDSAMYFCASRDWTGLKETQYFGPGTRLLVL.